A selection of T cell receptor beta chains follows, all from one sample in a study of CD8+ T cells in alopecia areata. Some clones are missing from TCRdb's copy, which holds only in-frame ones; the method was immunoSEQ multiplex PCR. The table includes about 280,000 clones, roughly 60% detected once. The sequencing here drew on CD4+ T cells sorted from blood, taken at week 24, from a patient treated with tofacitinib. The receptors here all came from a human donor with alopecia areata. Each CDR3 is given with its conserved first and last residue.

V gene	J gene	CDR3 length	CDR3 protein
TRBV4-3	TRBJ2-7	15	CASSQEYSSGDEQYF
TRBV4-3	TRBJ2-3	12	CASSQNRGRPYF
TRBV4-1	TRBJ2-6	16	CASSQEWASGANVLTF
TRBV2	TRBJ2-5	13	CASRPAVLETQYF
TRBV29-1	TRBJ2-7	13	CSVKPTGTGEQYF
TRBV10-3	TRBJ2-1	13	CAIRKEPNNEQFF
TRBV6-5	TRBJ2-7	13	CASKRGSSYEQYF
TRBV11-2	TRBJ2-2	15	CASNRQAPNTGELFF
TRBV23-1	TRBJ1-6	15	CASSLKGDHNSPLHF
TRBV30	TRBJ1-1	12	CAWAGVNTEAFF
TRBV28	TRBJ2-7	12	CASSPGSYEQYF
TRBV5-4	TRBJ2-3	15	CASSSGTPLTDTQYF
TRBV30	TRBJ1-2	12	CAWSVSGYGYTF
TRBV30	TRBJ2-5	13	CAWSTSFQETQYF
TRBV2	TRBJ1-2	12	CASSVGFSGYTF
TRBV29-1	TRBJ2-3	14	CSVLRTAPRDTQYF
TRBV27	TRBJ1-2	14	CASSPQTANYGYTF